The 20 T cell receptor beta chains in this list originate from one sample, sequenced in a study of sequential checkpoint blockade in melanoma. The repertoire was sequenced with immunoSEQ multiplex PCR; TCRdb's copy has only in-frame clones and lacks some. The table has 30,000 to 35,000 clones, approximately 86% seen once; the top ten hold more than 15%. Treatment in this sample: randomized to nivolumab then ipilimumab (arm A) or the reverse (arm B). The sequencing here drew on CD8+ T cells sorted from blood (inferred from file names), taken from a patient given nivolumab and ipilimumab in sequence. These receptor sequences come from a human donor with melanoma.

The chain combines TRBV7-9 with TRBJ1-2; 7 nucleotides agree with TRBD1. The V gene's germline CDR1 is SEHNR and CDR2 FQNEAQ (reference sequence). The CDR3 totals 14 residues. The J segment lost 6 bases and the V segment lost 4 bases, leaving 8 bases of the junction unmatched. CDR3 DNA: TGTGCCAGCAGCTCCTGGACAGGCGGGGATGGCTACACCTTC. Its translation: CASSSWTGGDGYTF.

The V and J genes are TRBV5-6 and TRBJ1-1; D ambiguous. Germline V gives CDR1 SGHDT, CDR2 YYEEEE. V lost 9 bases to trimming and J lost 4 bases, with 22 bases between them. The CDR3 sequence is 15 residues long. This CDR3 is CATHEAFFGGTEAFF. The DNA of the CDR3 is TGTGCCACCCATGAAGCATTCTTCGGAGGCACTGAAGCTTTCTTT.

V gene TRBV10-1 combines with J gene TRBJ2-7; 8 nucleotides match TRBD1. V was clipped by 5 bases and J by 5 bases; unmatched bases: 8. This CDR3 has 14 amino acids. Germline loops: CDR1 WNHNN, CDR2 SYGVQD (reference sequence). The CDR3, as DNA: TGCGCCAGCAGTTCTGGGACAGGTATTGACGAGCAGTACTTC. Protein: CASSSGTGIDEQYF.

This rearrangement joins TRBV28 to TRBJ2-5; 7 nucleotides match TRBD1. The ends lost 1 base at V and 5 bases at J; junction bases unmatched: 10. The germline V gene encodes CDR1 MDHEN and CDR2 SYDVKM. This CDR3 contains 16 residues. The CDR3 region has the DNA TGTGCCAGCAGTTTATTATGGGCGCAGGGGGTTGAGACCCAGTACTTC. Encoded protein: CASSLLWAQGVETQYF.

The gene calls are TRBV27 and TRBJ1-3; perhaps TRBD1 as D (5 bases). CDR1 and CDR2 (germline): MNHEY, SMNVEV (reference sequence). The CDR3 is 15 amino acids. The V gene lost 4 bases and the J gene lost 0 bases, with 10 bases spanning the gap. CDR3 protein: CASSYDSSSGNTIYF. In DNA form, the CDR3 reads TGTGCCAGCAGTTACGACAGCAGCTCTGGAAACACCATATATTTT.

The chain links TRBV2 to TRBJ1-5; possible D gene TRBD1, 5 bases. Between the trimmed V and J ends, which lost 8 bases and 0 bases, there was a span of 8 bases. Germline V gives CDR1 SNHLY, CDR2 FYNNEI. CDR3 length: 13 amino acids. The CDR3 is CASRQYSNQPQHF. DNA for the CDR3: TGTGCCAGCCGACAGTATAGCAATCAGCCCCAGCATTTT.

This clone was seen a single time. This chain joins TRBV13 and TRBJ1-2; D possibly corresponds to TRBD1 (5 bases). CDR3 length equals 13 residues. The germline CDR1 and CDR2 sequences are PRHDT and FYEKMQ (reference sequence). V was trimmed by 5 bases and J by 8 bases, leaving 15 bases between them. The CDR3 is CASSTYWGEGYTF. The CDR3, as DNA: TGTGCCAGCAGCACTTACTGGGGGGAAGGCTACACCTTC.

V usage is TRBV5-6 and J usage is TRBJ2-3; 11 nucleotides align to TRBD2. The CDR3 consists of 18 residues. With 0 bases clipped from V and 3 bases from J, the junction kept 9 bases outside the gene matches. Germline V gene lookup returns CDR1 SGHDT and CDR2 YYEEEE. DNA of the CDR3: TGTGCCAGCAGCTTGGCACTAGCGGGGGTGAATCCGACAGATACGCAGTATTTT. This translates into CASSLALAGVNPTDTQYF.

The J gene is TRBJ2-7, the V gene TRBV28; D unresolved. Per germline, CDR1 MDHEN and CDR2 SYDVKM. V shed 5 bases and J shed 4 bases, with 21 bases lying between them. This CDR3 region has 16 residues. The CDR3 DNA reads TGTGCCAGCAGTCCCAGGTGGGTGTTGGCTACTTACGAGCAGTACTTC. It yields the protein CASSPRWVLATYEQYF. Full variable domain (rest looked up from reference TRBV28 and TRBJ2-7): DVKVTQSSRYLVKRTGEKVFLECVQDMDHENMFWYRQDPGLGLRLIYFSYDVKMKEKGDIPEGYSVSREKKERFSLILESASTNQTSMYLCASSPRWVLATYEQYFGPGTRLTVT.

The gene calls are TRBV5-6 and TRBJ1-2; TRBD1 is a possible D gene (6 bases). Between the trimmed V and J ends, which lost 4 bases and 2 bases, there was a span of 9 bases. The germline CDR1 and CDR2 sequences are SGHDT and YYEEEE. This CDR3 contains 13 residues. This chain's CDR3 is CASSLDRNYGYTF. The CDR3 DNA sequence: TGTGCCAGCAGCCTGGACAGAAACTATGGCTACACCTTC.

The gene calls are TRBV2 and TRBJ1-1, with D possibly being TRBD1 (5 bases). Per germline, CDR1 SNHLY and CDR2 FYNNEI. Trimming left V 1 base short and J 10 bases short, with 10 bases between. The CDR3 length is 12 residues. The CDR3 bases are TGTGCCAGCAGTGAAGAGGGGTGGAGAGCTTTCTTT. The encoded protein is CASSEEGWRAFF.

The chain couples TRBV5-4 to TRBJ1-1; D possibly corresponds to TRBD1 (5 bases). There are 14 residues in the CDR3. Germline-derived CDR1 and CDR2 are SGHNT and YYREEE (reference sequence). V lost 7 bases and J 1 base, leaving 14 bases between the germline ends. The CDR3 here is CASRRGGENTEAFF. In DNA, the CDR3 is TGTGCCAGCCGCCGGGGAGGGGAGAACACTGAAGCTTTCTTT.

The chain employs TRBV2 and TRBJ1-1; perhaps TRBD1 as D (5 bases). Germline assignment: CDR1 SNHLY and CDR2 FYNNEI. V was shortened by 3 bases and J by 4 bases, with 12 bases between the two germline ends. The CDR3 is made up of 14 amino acids. This CDR3 reads CASSDVQGSTEAFF. CDR3 coding DNA: TGTGCCAGCAGTGATGTGCAGGGATCCACTGAAGCTTTCTTT.

The V gene is TRBV7-2, the J gene TRBJ2-7, with TRBD2 matching 9 bases. The germline V gene encodes CDR1 SGHTA and CDR2 FQGNSA. This CDR3 is built from 14 residues. The J segment lost 6 bases and the V segment lost 5 bases, leaving 8 bases of the junction unmatched. CDR3 sequence: CASSPWAGGSEQYF. CDR3 bases: TGTGCCAGCAGCCCATGGGCGGGAGGGAGCGAGCAGTACTTC.

J is TRBJ2-1 and V is TRBV5-4; 7 bases fit TRBD1. Looked up from germline, CDR1 is SGHNT and CDR2 is YYREEE (reference sequence). J lost 6 bases, V lost 4 bases, and 10 bases had no gene match. This CDR3 comprises 15 residues. The CDR3 here is CASSGPDRSFNEQFF. The CDR3 DNA follows: TGTGCCAGCAGCGGTCCGGACAGGTCGTTCAATGAGCAGTTCTTC.

This sequence joins TRBV27 and TRBJ2-7; D is unclear. Germline V gene data show CDR1 as MNHEY and CDR2 as SMNVEV (reference sequence). V shed 3 bases and J shed 2 bases, with 14 bases lying between them. The CDR3 length is 15 residues. The CDR3 DNA sequence: TGTGCCAGCAGTTTGATGGGCGACATCCCCTACGAGCAGTACTTC. Its translation is CASSLMGDIPYEQYF.

V usage is TRBV7-8 and J usage is TRBJ2-7, with a weak D call TRBD2 (5 bases). The V end was cut by 4 bases, the J end by 2 bases, with 12 bases between. CDR3 length: 14 amino acids. CDR1 SGHVS and CDR2 FQNEAQ come from the germline V gene. The CDR3 DNA reads TGTGCCAGCAGCTGGAGACGGGATACCTACGAGCAGTACTTC. Its translation is CASSWRRDTYEQYF.

The chain carries TRBV2 and TRBJ2-7, with a possible D match to TRBD1 (5 bases). V lost 0 bases and J 2 bases, leaving 14 bases between the germline ends. CDR1 and CDR2 (germline): SNHLY, FYNNEI. The CDR3 has 16 amino acids. The CDR3 nucleotides read TGTGCCAGCAGTGAAGCATCGGAGACAGCTACCTACGAGCAGTACTTC. It is translated as CASSEASETATYEQYF. The variable domain in full, completed from reference TRBV2 and TRBJ2-7, reads EPEVTQTPSHQVTQMGQEVILRCVPISNHLYFYWYRQILGQKVEFLVSFYNNEISEKSEIFDDQFSVERPDGSNFTLKIRSTKLEDSAMYFCASSEASETATYEQYFGPGTRLTVT.

CDR3 in DNA: TGTGCCAGCAGCTTGTATCTAGCCTACGAGCAGTACTTC. Its translation is CASSLYLAYEQYF. This chain joins TRBV5-4 and TRBJ2-7; D remains unclear. This CDR3 is built from 13 residues. Germline CDR1 and CDR2: SGHNT and YYREEE (reference sequence). Deletions cut 1 base from V and 2 bases from J, with 7 bases between.

This rearrangement joins TRBV5-1 to TRBJ1-2, with D hard to call. CDR1 SGHRS and CDR2 YFSETQ come from the germline V gene. Trimming took off 3 bases at V and 0 bases at J, with 12 bases between the two ends. The CDR3 loop spans 15 amino acids. As DNA, the CDR3 is TGCGCCAGCAGCTCATACTTCGGAGCTAACTATGGCTACACCTTC. This sequence encodes CASSSYFGANYGYTF.